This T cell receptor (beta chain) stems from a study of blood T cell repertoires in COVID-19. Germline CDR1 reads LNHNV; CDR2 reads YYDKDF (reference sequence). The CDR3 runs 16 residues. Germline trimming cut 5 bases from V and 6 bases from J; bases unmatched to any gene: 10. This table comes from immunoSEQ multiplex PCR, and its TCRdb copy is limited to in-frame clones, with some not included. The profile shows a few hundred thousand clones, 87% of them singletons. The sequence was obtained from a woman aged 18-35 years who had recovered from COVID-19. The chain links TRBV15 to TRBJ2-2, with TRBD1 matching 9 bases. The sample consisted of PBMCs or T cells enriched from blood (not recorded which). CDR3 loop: CATSRGTGSNSGELFF. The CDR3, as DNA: TGTGCCACCAGCCGCGGGACAGGGAGTAACTCCGGGGAGCTGTTTTTT.